The rows below give T cell receptor beta chains drawn from one sample of a study of T cell repertoires in cytomegalovirus infection. TCRdb called the reads again in MiXCR, with one record for every CDR3 protein. The sample has some 600,000 distinct CDR3 sequences, roughly 26% seen once. The sequencing sample was made of CD8+ T cells from PBMCs. The receptors derive from a human donor in good health (CMV status not recorded). Some clones in this sample may be carry-over from other donors' samples. CDR3s leave out the opening cysteine and the closing phenylalanine or tryptophan.

TRBJ2-2 TRBV27 ASRRGLADYTGELF
TRBJ1-4 TRBV12-3/TRBV12-4 ASSLKENEKLF
TRBJ2-3 TRBV20-1 SARGRGTDTQY
TRBJ2-1 TRBV14 ASSQMSGGANEQF
TRBJ1-1 TRBV19 ASSIHLEAF
TRBJ2-3 TRBV28 ASSSKFGTGTMSTDTQY
TRBJ2-6 TRBV6-2/TRBV6-3 ASSLDALGGANVLT
TRBJ2-1 TRBV12-3/TRBV12-4 ASSPERDEQF
TRBJ2-2 TRBV7-6 ASSKYRDSPNTGELF
TRBJ2-1 TRBV7-9 ASKGQSDEQF
TRBJ2-7 TRBV5-5 ASSISSGTYEQY
TRBJ1-3 TRBV7-8 ASSLGPSSGNTIY
TRBJ2-5 TRBV28 ASSNRGSQETQY
TRBJ1-4 TRBV19 ASQTGGSNEKLF
TRBJ2-7 TRBV29-1 SAILSGTESSYEQY
TRBJ1-5 TRBV6-2/TRBV6-3 ASSYQRQGKQPQH
TRBJ2-5 TRBV25-1 ASTGGQGQETQY
TRBJ1-1 TRBV7-6 ASSATGGAGDTEAF
TRBJ2-6 TRBV20-1 SARTQGVSSGANVLT
TRBJ2-1 TRBV4-2 ASSGTLWDEQF
TRBJ1-1 TRBV28 ASRTTGGRTEAF
TRBJ1-1 TRBV9 ASSVQTKAF
TRBJ2-1 TRBV27 ASSILGTSGWYNEQF
TRBJ1-5 TRBV7-8 ASSLDGNSNQPQH
TRBJ2-5 TRBV4-1 ASSQEIRAGGGSSVQETQY
TRBJ2-5 TRBV7-9 ASSPEGGEETQY
TRBJ1-5 TRBV20-1 SARDHLGSSNQPQH
TRBJ2-5 TRBV28 ASSFSGQGAETQY
TRBJ2-3 TRBV10-3 AISESLASTDTQY
TRBJ2-6 TRBV7-2 ASSLNRANSGANVLT
TRBJ2-3 TRBV6-6 ASSAGASFADTQY
TRBJ1-2 TRBV14 ASSQAPGYGYT
TRBJ2-5 TRBV7-2 ASSSTGRQETQY
TRBJ2-1 TRBV19 ASSIGFGNSYNEQF
TRBJ1-1 TRBV11-1 ASSPWLAGNTEAF
TRBJ1-3 TRBV4-3 ASSQGANSGNTIY
TRBJ2-7 TRBV6-2/TRBV6-3 ASSSTETYEQY
TRBJ2-7 TRBV27 ASSLQTGIYEQY
TRBJ1-6 TRBV7-6 ASSRDLQNNSPLH
TRBJ2-3 TRBV20-1 STLAGGNFSTDTQY
TRBJ2-1 TRBV5-1 ASSRTGIGSYNEQF
TRBJ2-1 TRBV5-6 ASSSPRAGGAGREQF
TRBJ2-1 TRBV6-2/TRBV6-3 ASSFRPHRTAYNEQF
TRBJ2-1 TRBV7-6 ASSYRTDEQF
TRBJ2-1 TRBV2 AILRRNEQF
TRBJ1-2 TRBV5-8 ASSPGAGASYGYT
TRBJ2-1 TRBV7-8 ASSSTAGREQF
TRBJ2-1 TRBV13 ASSSRTSGGYEQF
TRBJ2-1 TRBV12-3/TRBV12-4 ASSSGYDEQF
TRBJ2-7 TRBV5-1 ASSPGRSSAYEQY
TRBJ2-2 TRBV2 ASKPAGSVNTGELF
TRBJ1-5 TRBV4-1 ASSQESGTGGSQPQH
TRBJ2-7 TRBV5-1 ASSPLEFHYEQY
TRBJ2-6 TRBV7-9 ASSLRDGGANVLT